The 10 T cell receptor beta chains reported below all come from one sample, sequenced in a study of monozygotic twins with cystic fibrosis (dated by TCRdb to about 2021). To prepare the library, the immunoSEQ multiplex PCR assay was applied. Not all clones reach the TCRdb copy of this immuneACCESS table, which keeps in-frame sequences only. Checked studies attribute under half of the gap to unresolved V genes and leave the rest unexplained. The sample includes tens of thousands of clones, with around 97% observed a single time. In total, the top ten clones hold 0.13% to 0.15% of the sample. The sequenced sample was blood. The origin of the receptors is a girl aged 5 to 17 with cystic fibrosis.

This clone was counted a single time. This chain connects TRBV23-1 to TRBJ1-2; perhaps TRBD1 as D (6 bases). TRBV23-1 is an ORF, with its function uncertain. Trimming removed 6 bases at V and 6 bases at J, with 11 bases between. The CDR3 spans 12 residues. This chain's CDR3 is CASRRGRDGYTF. The CDR3 coding sequence is TGCGCCAGCAGGCGGGGGCGAGATGGCTACACCTTC.

This sequence joins TRBV28 and TRBJ2-7; D is unresolved. This CDR3 is built from 13 residues. Germline V CDR1 and CDR2: MDHEN, SYDVKM. The ends were cut back, 3 bases at V and 4 bases at J, with 10 bases in the middle. Here the CDR3 reads CASSFPSSYEQYF. The CDR3 coding sequence is TGTGCCAGCAGTTTCCCTAGTTCTTACGAGCAGTACTTC.

This chain uses TRBV6-6 with TRBJ1-1, with 8 nucleotides matching TRBD1. Germline-derived CDR1 and CDR2 are MNHNY and SVGAGI (reference sequence). The CDR3 contains 13 residues. Trimming at V came to 3 bases and at J to 10 bases, leaving 7 bases not matched to a gene. CDR3 sequence (DNA): TGTGCCAGCAGTTATGGTGACAGGGGAGGAGCTTTCTTT. Residues: CASSYGDRGGAFF.

The chain recombines TRBV7-9 with TRBJ2-5; the match to TRBD2 covers 14 bases. CDR1 and CDR2 (germline): SEHNR, FQNEAQ (reference sequence). J lost 5 bases, V lost 5 bases, and 4 bases had no gene match. This CDR3 contains 15 residues. The CDR3 sequence is CASSQGLAGDETQYF. The DNA of the CDR3 is TGTGCCAGCAGCCAGGGACTAGCGGGAGACGAGACCCAGTACTTC.

The J gene is TRBJ2-1, the V gene TRBV7-8; a weak D match, TRBD2 (5 bases). This CDR3 comprises 14 residues. V lost 8 bases, J lost 5 bases, and 16 bases lay in between. CDR1 and CDR2 (germline): SGHVS, FQNEAQ. CDR3 bases: TGTGCCAGCTCCCGGACTCCTCGTCACAATGAGCAGTTCTTC. It translates to CASSRTPRHNEQFF.

The chain couples TRBV27 to TRBJ2-1, with D possibly TRBD1 on 5 matching bases. Germline-derived CDR1 and CDR2 are MNHEY and SMNVEV (reference sequence). This CDR3 region has 12 residues. Trimming pared 4 bases from V and 14 bases from J, leaving 15 bases between. This CDR3 reads CASSSRGTAEFF. For the CDR3, the DNA is TGTGCCAGCAGTTCAAGGGGCACGGCCGAGTTCTTC.

This clone was recorded only once. The chain carries TRBV7-8 and TRBJ1-1; D is uncertain. The V gene's germline CDR1 is SGHVS and CDR2 FQNEAQ. The CDR3 runs to 18 residues. V dropped 1 base and J dropped 1 base, with 19 bases sitting between them. CDR3 nucleotide sequence: TGTGCCAGCAGCTTAGGATTTAGGCGGCCTGGTGGGAACACTGAAGCTTTCTTT. Translation gives CASSLGFRRPGGNTEAFF. Variable domain in full (rest from reference TRBV7-8 and TRBJ1-1): GAGVSQSPRYKVAKRGQDVALRCDPISGHVSLFWYQQALGQGPEFLTYFQNEAQLDKSGLPSDRFFAERPEGSVSTLKIQRTQQEDSAVYLCASSLGFRRPGGNTEAFFGQGTRLTVV.

This rearrangement joins TRBV5-5 to TRBJ2-7; D is perhaps TRBD1 (5 bases). The germline V and J ends were trimmed by 0 bases and 3 bases, with 13 bases remaining between them. The CDR3 totals 15 residues. The germline V gene has CDR1 SGHKS and CDR2 YYEKEE (reference sequence). The CDR3, as DNA: TGTGCCAGCAGCTTGGGGGGCAGGGCAATCTACGAGCAGTACGTC. The encoded protein is CASSLGGRAIYEQYV.

The chain links TRBV11-2 to TRBJ1-3; TRBD1 might be the D (5 bases). The V and J ends lost 2 bases and 1 base respectively, with 9 bases between them. The CDR3 extends over 15 amino acids. Looked up from germline, CDR1 is SGHAT and CDR2 is FQNNGV. CDR3 in amino acids: CASSLSQESGNTIYF. For the CDR3, the DNA is TGTGCCAGCAGCTTATCACAGGAATCTGGAAACACCATATATTTT.

The V gene is TRBV2, the J gene TRBJ1-2; possible D gene TRBD1, 6 bases. The V and J ends lost 3 bases and 0 bases respectively, with 11 bases between them. The CDR3 has 15 residues. The germline CDR1 and CDR2 sequences are SNHLY and FYNNEI. The CDR3 DNA is TGTGCCAGCAGTGAGGAGCAGGGGTCTAACTATGGCTACACCTTC. Its translation is CASSEEQGSNYGYTF. Supplemented by reference TRBV2 and TRBJ1-2, the full variable domain reads EPEVTQTPSHQVTQMGQEVILRCVPISNHLYFYWYRQILGQKVEFLVSFYNNEISEKSEIFDDQFSVERPDGSNFTLKIRSTKLEDSAMYFCASSEEQGSNYGYTFGSGTRLTVV.